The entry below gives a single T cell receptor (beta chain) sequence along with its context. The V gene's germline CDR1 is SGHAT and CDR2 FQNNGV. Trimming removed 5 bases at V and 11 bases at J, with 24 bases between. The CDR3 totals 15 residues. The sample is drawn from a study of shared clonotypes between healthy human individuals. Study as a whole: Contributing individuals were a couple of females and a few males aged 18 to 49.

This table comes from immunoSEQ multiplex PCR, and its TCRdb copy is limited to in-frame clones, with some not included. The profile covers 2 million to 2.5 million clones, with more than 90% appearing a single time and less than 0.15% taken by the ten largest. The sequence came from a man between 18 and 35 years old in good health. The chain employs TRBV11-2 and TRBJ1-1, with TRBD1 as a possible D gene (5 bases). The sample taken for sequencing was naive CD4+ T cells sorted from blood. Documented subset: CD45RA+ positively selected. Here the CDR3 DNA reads TGTGCCAGCAGCCCGCAGATTATGGGACGAATGGATGCTTTCTTT. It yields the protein CASSPQIMGRMDAFF.